Ten or more counts support the clone carrying this T cell receptor beta chain. The antigen remains undetermined. The data were taken from a study of naive and memory T cell subsets. V lost 4 bases and J 3 bases, leaving 7 bases between the germline ends. Germline CDR1 and CDR2: SQVTM and ANQGSEA. This CDR3 region has 12 residues. Both TRBC1 and TRBC2 were covered by a beta constant-region primer of two equimolar oligonucleotides. An oligonucleotide with the SP2 primer and a 12-nucleotide UMI was ligated to the cDNA 3' end. TCRdb used MiXCR to reprocess the UMI-ligation and nested PCR reads, holding one entry per CDR3 protein. This sample has 70,000 to 95,000 distinct CDR3 sequences, with roughly 7% found just once. The study's findings and limits: From naive to CM, EM and EMRA, diversity decreased and Gini increased.

CD4+ T cell IFNgamma after overnight CMV lysate exposure gave donor CMV status. The source is a human donor in good health. Sequencing was done on a sample of central memory CD4+ T cells from blood. The V call is TRBV29-1, the J call TRBJ1-5; no firm D call. The CDR3 protein is CSVAGYNQPQHF. The DNA of the CDR3 is TGCAGCGTTGCTGGTTACAATCAGCCCCAGCATTTT.